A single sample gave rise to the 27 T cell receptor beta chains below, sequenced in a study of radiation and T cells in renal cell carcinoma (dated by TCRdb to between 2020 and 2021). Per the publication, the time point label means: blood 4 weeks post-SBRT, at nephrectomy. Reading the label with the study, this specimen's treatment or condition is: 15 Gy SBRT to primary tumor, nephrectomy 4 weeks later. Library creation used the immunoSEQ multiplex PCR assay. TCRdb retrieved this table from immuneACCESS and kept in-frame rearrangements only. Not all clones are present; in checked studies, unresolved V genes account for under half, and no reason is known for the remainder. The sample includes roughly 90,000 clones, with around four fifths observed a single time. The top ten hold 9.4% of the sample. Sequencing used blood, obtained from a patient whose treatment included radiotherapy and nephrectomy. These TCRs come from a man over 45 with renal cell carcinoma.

CDR3 sequence: CASSEVPPGLADYNEQFF. In DNA, the CDR3 is TGTGCCAGCAGTGAAGTTCCCCCGGGACTAGCGGACTACAATGAGCAGTTCTTC. This chain connects TRBV6-1 to TRBJ2-1; 11 nucleotides line up with TRBD2. CDR1 is MNHNS, CDR2 SASEGT, per germline. The CDR3 has 18 residues. V dropped 1 base and J dropped 3; count of bases not matched to a gene: 8.

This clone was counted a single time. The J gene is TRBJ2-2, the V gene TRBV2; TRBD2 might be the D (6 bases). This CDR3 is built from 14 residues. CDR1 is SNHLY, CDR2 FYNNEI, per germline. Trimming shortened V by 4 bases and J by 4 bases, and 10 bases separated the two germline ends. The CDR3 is CASSVDGGTGELFF. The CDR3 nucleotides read TGTGCCAGCAGTGTGGACGGGGGCACCGGGGAGCTGTTTTTT. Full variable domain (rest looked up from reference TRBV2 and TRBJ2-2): EPEVTQTPSHQVTQMGQEVILRCVPISNHLYFYWYRQILGQKVEFLVSFYNNEISEKSEIFDDQFSVERPDGSNFTLKIRSTKLEDSAMYFCASSVDGGTGELFFGEGSRLTVL.

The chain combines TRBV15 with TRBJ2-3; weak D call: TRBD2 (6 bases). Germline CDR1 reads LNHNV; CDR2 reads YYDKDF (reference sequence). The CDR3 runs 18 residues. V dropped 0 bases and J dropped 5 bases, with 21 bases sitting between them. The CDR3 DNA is TGTGCCACCAGCAGAGATATGCGAACTAGCTTATTGGGAGATACGCAGTATTTT. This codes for CATSRDMRTSLLGDTQYF.

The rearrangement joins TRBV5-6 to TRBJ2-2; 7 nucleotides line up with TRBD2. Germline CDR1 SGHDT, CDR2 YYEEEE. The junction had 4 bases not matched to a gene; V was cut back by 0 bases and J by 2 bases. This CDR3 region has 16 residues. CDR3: CASSLGASGNTGELFF. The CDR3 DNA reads TGTGCCAGCAGCTTGGGGGCTAGCGGTAACACCGGGGAGCTGTTTTTT. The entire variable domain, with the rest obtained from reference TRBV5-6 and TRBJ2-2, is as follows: DAGVTQSPTHLIKTRGQQVTLRCSPKSGHDTVSWYQQALGQGPQFIFQYYEEEERQRGNFPDRFSGHQFPNYSSELNVNALLLGDSALYLCASSLGASGNTGELFFGEGSRLTVL.

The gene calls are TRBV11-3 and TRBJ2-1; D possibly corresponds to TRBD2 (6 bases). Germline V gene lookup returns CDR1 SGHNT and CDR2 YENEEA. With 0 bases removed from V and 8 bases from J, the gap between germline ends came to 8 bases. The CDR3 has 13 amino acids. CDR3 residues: CASSLDTGDEQFF. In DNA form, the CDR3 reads TGTGCCAGCAGCTTAGATACGGGGGATGAGCAGTTCTTC.

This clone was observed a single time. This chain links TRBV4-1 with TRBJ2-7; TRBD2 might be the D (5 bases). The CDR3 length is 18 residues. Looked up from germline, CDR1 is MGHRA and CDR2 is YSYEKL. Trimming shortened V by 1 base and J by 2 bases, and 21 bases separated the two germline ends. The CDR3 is CASSQGLLRRTATYEQYF. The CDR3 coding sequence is TGCGCCAGCAGCCAAGGCCTCTTACGTCGGACTGCCACCTACGAGCAGTACTTC.

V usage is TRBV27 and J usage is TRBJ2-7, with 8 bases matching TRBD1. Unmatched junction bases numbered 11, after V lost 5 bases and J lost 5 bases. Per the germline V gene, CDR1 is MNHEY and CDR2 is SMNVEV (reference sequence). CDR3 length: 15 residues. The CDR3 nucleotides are TGTGCCAGCAGTACCCGGACAGGGTGGGAAAACGAGCAGTACTTC. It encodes CASSTRTGWENEQYF.

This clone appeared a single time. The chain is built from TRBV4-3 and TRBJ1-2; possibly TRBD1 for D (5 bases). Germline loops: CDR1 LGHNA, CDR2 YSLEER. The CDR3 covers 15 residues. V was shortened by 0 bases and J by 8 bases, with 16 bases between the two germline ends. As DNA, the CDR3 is TGCGCCAGCAGCCAAGACGCAGGGTCCCGTTGGGGCTACACCTTC. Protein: CASSQDAGSRWGYTF.

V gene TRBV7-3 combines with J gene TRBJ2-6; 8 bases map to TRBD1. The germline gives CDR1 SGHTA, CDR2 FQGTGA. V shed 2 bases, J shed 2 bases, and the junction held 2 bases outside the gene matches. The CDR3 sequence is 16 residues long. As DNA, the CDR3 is TGTGCCAGCAGCTTAGAGGACAGGGCTGGGGCCAACGTCCTGACTTTC. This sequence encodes CASSLEDRAGANVLTF.

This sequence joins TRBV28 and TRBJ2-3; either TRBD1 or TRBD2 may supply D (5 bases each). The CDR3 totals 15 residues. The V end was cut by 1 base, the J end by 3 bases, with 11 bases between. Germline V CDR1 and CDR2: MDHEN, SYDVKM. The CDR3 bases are TGTGCCAGCAGTTTATTGGGGGTTGCAACAGATACGCAGTATTTT. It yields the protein CASSLLGVATDTQYF. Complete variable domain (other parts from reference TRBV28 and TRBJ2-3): DVKVTQSSRYLVKRTGEKVFLECVQDMDHENMFWYRQDPGLGLRLIYFSYDVKMKEKGDIPEGYSVSREKKERFSLILESASTNQTSMYLCASSLLGVATDTQYFGPGTRLTVL.

CDR3 nucleotides: TGTGCCAGCATCGGGACGGATCGAACGAACACTGAAGCTTTCTTT. Residues: CASIGTDRTNTEAFF. The chain recombines TRBV7-2 with TRBJ1-1; the D gene is possibly TRBD1 (5 bases). Trimming cost V 7 bases and J 1 base, with 16 bases left between them. CDR1 and CDR2 from the germline V gene are SGHTA and FQGNSA. The CDR3 is 15 residues long.

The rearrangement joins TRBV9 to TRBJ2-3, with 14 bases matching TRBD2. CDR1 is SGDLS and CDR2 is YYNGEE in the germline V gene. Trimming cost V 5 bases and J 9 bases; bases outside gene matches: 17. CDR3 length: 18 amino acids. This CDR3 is CASSPGTGTSGRTWTQYF. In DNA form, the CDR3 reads TGTGCCAGCAGTCCCGGGACAGGGACTAGCGGGAGAACTTGGACGCAGTATTTT.

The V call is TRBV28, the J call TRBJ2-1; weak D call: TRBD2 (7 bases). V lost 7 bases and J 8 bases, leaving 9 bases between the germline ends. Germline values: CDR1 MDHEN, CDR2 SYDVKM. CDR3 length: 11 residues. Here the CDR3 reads CASKGGDEQFF. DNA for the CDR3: TGTGCCAGCAAGGGGGGGGATGAGCAGTTCTTC.

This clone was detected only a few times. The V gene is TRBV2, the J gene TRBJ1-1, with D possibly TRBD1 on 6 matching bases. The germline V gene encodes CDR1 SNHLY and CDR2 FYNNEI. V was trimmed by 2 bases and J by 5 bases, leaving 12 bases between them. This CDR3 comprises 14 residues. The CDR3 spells CASSEQGSGTEAFF. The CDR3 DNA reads TGTGCCAGCAGTGAACAGGGGTCGGGGACTGAAGCTTTCTTT.

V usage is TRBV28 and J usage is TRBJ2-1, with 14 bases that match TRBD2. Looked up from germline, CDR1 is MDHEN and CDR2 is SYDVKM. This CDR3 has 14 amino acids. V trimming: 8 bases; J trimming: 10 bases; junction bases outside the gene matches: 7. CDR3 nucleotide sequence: TGTGCCAGCTGGGGACTAGCGGGAGTCAAGGAGCAGTTCTTC. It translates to CASWGLAGVKEQFF.

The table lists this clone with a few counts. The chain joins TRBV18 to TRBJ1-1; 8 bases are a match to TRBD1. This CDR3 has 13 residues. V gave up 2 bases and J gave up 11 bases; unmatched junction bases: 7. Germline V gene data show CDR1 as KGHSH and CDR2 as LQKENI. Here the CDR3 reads CASSPSDRGLAFF. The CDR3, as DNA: TGTGCCAGCTCACCATCCGACAGGGGACTGGCTTTCTTT.

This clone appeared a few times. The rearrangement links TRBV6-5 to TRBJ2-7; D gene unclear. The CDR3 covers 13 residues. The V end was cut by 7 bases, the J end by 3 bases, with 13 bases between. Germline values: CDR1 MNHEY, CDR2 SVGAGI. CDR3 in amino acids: CASTHGPSYEQYF. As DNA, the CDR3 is TGTGCCAGCACCCATGGACCGAGCTACGAGCAGTACTTC.

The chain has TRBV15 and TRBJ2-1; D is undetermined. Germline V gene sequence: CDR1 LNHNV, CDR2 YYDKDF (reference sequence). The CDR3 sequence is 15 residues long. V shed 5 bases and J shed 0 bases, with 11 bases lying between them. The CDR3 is CATSSRLSSYNEQFF. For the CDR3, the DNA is TGTGCCACCAGCTCCCGGTTAAGCTCCTACAATGAGCAGTTCTTC.

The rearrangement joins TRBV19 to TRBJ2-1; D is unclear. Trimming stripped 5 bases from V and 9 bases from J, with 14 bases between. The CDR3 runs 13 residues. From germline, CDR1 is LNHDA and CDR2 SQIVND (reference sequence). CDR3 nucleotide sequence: TGTGCCAGTAGTCTTCCCCCTGCTGGTGAGCAGTTCTTC. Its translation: CASSLPPAGEQFF.

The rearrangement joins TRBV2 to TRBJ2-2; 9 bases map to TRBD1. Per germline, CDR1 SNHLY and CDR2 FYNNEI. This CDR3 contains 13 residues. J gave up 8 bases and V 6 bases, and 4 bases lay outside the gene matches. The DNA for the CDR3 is TGTGCCAGCAGGGACAGGGGAATTGGGGAGCTGTTTTTT. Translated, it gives CASRDRGIGELFF.

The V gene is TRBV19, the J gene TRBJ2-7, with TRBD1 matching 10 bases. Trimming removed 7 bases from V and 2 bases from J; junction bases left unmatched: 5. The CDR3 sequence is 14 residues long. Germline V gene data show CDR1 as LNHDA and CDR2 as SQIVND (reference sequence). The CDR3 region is CASKGTGATYEQYF. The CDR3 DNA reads TGTGCCAGTAAGGGGACAGGGGCCACCTACGAGCAGTACTTC.

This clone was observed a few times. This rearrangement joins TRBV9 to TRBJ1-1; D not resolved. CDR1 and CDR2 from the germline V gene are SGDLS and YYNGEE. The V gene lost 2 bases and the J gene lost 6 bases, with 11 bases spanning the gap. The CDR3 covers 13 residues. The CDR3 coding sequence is TGTGCCAGCAGCGTCCCCCCAGGTCCTGAAGCTTTCTTT. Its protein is CASSVPPGPEAFF.

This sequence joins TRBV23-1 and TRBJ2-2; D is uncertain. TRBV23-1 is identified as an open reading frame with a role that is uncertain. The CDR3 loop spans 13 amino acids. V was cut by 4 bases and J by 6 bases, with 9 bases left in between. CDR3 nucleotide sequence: TGCGCCAGCAGTCTTAAGGGTCCCGGGGAGCTGTTTTTT. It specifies CASSLKGPGELFF.

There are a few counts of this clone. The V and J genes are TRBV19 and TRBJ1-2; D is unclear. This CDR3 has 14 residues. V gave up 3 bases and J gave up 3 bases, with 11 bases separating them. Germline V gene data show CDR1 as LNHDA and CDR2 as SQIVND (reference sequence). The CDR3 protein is CASSIQSSYYGYTF. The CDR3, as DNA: TGTGCCAGTAGTATCCAGAGTAGTTACTATGGCTACACCTTC.

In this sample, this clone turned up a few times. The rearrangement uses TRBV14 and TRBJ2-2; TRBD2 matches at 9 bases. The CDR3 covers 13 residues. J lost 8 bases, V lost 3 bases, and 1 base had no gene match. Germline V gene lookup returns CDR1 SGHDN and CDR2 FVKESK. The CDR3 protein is CASSQGLAGELFF. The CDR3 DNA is TGTGCCAGCAGCCAGGGACTAGCAGGGGAGCTGTTTTTT.

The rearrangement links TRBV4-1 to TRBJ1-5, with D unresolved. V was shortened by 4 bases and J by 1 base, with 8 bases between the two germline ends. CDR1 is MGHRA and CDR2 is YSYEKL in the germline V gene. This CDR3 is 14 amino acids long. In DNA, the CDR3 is TGCGCCAGCAGCCGGCGCTGGAGCAATCAGCCCCAGCATTTT. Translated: CASSRRWSNQPQHF.

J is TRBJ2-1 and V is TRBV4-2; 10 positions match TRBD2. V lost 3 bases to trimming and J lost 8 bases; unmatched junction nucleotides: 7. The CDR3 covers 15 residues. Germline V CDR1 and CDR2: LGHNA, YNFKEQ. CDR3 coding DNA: TGTGCCAGCAGCCACTCAGCGGGGGGGCTCTATGAGCAGTTCTTC. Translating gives CASSHSAGGLYEQFF.